This T cell receptor beta chain was captured in a study of shared clonotypes between healthy human individuals. On the study more broadly: Donors had three CD4 naive, three CD4 memory, two CD8 naive and one CD8 memory plate apiece.

Trimming cost V 2 bases and J 9 bases, with 13 bases left between them. The germline V gene has CDR1 MGHRA and CDR2 YSYEKL. The CDR3 is 13 residues long. The naive CD8 fraction comprised CD45RO-negative cells positively selected for CCR7 and excluded terminally differentiated effector memory CD45RA+ cells. Healthy HIV-negative adults with no recent acute infections or vaccinations were recruited as donors. Generated by immunoSEQ multiplex PCR, the TCRdb table keeps only in-frame clones and is missing some. The sample lists under 2,000,000 clones; about 95% were seen once. The TCR sequence derives from a man younger than 35 in good health. Sequences were obtained from naive CD8+ T cells sorted from blood. V usage is TRBV4-1 and J usage is TRBJ1-2; a weak D match, TRBD1 (6 bases). In DNA form, the CDR3 reads TGCGCCAGCAGCCAAACGATGGGGGGCAGCTACACCTTC. This translates into CASSQTMGGSYTF.